This T cell receptor beta chain was sequenced in a study of T cells in narcolepsy. Libraries were prepared by immunoSEQ multiplex PCR; TCRdb keeps only in-frame clonotypes and omits some of them. Here the sample spans 25,000 to 35,000 clones, over 75% being singletons. The junction had 4 bases not matched to a gene; V was cut back by 0 bases and J by 8 bases. The germline V gene has CDR1 SGDLS and CDR2 YYNGEE. The CDR3 covers 14 residues. The sequenced sample consisted of CD45RA- memory CD4+ T cells from PBMCs. The clonotype was recovered from a human donor with narcolepsy. The V gene is TRBV9, the J gene TRBJ1-2; 10 bases line up with TRBD1. CDR3 loop: CASSVDGTGVGYTF. The CDR3 DNA sequence: TGTGCCAGCAGCGTAGACGGGACAGGGGTCGGCTACACCTTC.